A selection of T cell receptor beta chains follows, all from one sample in a study of cytomegalovirus exposure and HLA in healthy donors. Repertoires were generated with immunoSEQ multiplex PCR, while TCRdb's copy carries only in-frame clones and drops some. The sample has approximately 97,000 clones, around three quarters seen once; the top ten hold approximately 3.3%. Sequencing was performed on PBMCs. These TCRs come from a male donor in good health and CMV-seropositive. CDR3s include the opening cysteine and the closing phenylalanine or tryptophan. The order of the fields is clone size, V gene, J gene, D gene, CDR3 protein, CDR3 DNA. The D gene is left open where the match is weak. Rows give clone size only sometimes, using once, few, many, or a class for an expanded clone.

size: few
V: TRBV6-6
J: TRBJ2-2
D: TRBD1
CDR3: CASSPRQGQGELFF
DNA: TGTGCCAGCAGCCCCAGACAGGGTCAGGGGGAGCTGTTTTTT

size: NA
V: TRBV18
J: TRBJ2-6
D: NA
CDR3: CASSTIQGANVLTF
DNA: TGTGCCAGCTCCACAATACAGGGGGCCAACGTCCTGACTTTC

size: NA
V: TRBV13
J: TRBJ2-7
D: TRBD2
CDR3: CASSLYRAGEQYF
DNA: TGTGCCAGCAGCTTATATCGAGCGGGAGAGCAGTACTTC

size: NA
V: TRBV6-1
J: TRBJ1-4
D: TRBD1
CDR3: CASREDPGQGNEKLFF
DNA: TGTGCCAGCAGGGAAGACCCGGGACAGGGGAATGAAAAACTGTTTTTT

size: NA
V: TRBV5-1
J: TRBJ1-4
D: NA
CDR3: CASSVDASGEKLFF
DNA: TGCGCCAGCAGCGTGGACGCCTCGGGTGAAAAACTGTTTTTT

size: NA
V: TRBV5-4
J: TRBJ2-7
D: NA
CDR3: CASSFVAGSAYEQYF
DNA: TGTGCCAGCAGCTTCGTGGCAGGATCAGCCTACGAGCAGTACTTC

size: NA
V: TRBV9
J: TRBJ2-6
D: NA
CDR3: CASSVVGRVPGANVLTF
DNA: TGTGCCAGCAGCGTAGTGGGTCGGGTTCCTGGGGCCAACGTCCTGACTTTC

size: NA
V: TRBV28
J: TRBJ1-6
D: TRBD1
CDR3: CASSVDRENSPLHF
DNA: TGTGCCAGCAGTGTGGACAGGGAGAATTCACCCCTCCACTTT

size: NA
V: TRBV4-2
J: TRBJ1-1
D: TRBD1
CDR3: CASSQGTGDTEAFF
DNA: TGTGCCAGCAGCCAAGGAACAGGGGACACTGAAGCTTTCTTT

size: NA
V: TRBV6-5
J: TRBJ1-1
D: TRBD1
CDR3: CASNRPPGQSF
DNA: TGTGCCAGCAATCGGCCCCCGGGACAGAGCTTT

size: NA
V: TRBV10-3
J: TRBJ1-3
D: NA
CDR3: CAISESRGSGNTIYF
DNA: TGTGCCATCAGTGAGAGTAGGGGCTCTGGAAACACCATATATTTT

size: NA
V: TRBV4-3
J: TRBJ2-7
D: TRBD1
CDR3: CASSQDRDRGFEQYF
DNA: TGCGCCAGCAGCCAAGATCGAGACAGGGGGTTTGAGCAGTACTTC

size: NA
V: TRBV6-5
J: TRBJ2-1
D: NA
CDR3: CASSTRLYNEQFF
DNA: TGTGCCAGCAGTACTAGATTGTACAATGAGCAGTTCTTC

size: NA
V: TRBV30
J: TRBJ1-4
D: NA
CDR3: CAWTPDSRNEKLFF
DNA: TGTGCCTGGACCCCGGACAGCAGAAATGAAAAACTGTTTTTT